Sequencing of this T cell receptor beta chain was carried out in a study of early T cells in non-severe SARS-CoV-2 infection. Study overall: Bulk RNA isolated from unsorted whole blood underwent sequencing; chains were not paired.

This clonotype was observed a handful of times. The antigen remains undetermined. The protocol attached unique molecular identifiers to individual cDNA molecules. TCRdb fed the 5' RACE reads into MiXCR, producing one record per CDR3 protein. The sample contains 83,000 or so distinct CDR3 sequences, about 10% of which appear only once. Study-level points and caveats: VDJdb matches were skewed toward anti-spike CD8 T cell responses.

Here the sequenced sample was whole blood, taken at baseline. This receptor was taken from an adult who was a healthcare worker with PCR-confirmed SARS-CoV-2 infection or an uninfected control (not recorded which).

CDR3 protein: CAGTTGGSNIQYF. The CDR3 DNA reads TGTGCCGGCACGACGGGAGGGTCAAACATTCAGTACTTC. V and J are TRBV7-9 and TRBJ2-4; 8 bases are a match to TRBD2. Germline CDR1 is SEHNR and CDR2 is FQNEAQ (reference sequence). The ends lost 11 bases at V and 6 bases at J; junction bases unmatched: 9. The CDR3 has 13 amino acids.